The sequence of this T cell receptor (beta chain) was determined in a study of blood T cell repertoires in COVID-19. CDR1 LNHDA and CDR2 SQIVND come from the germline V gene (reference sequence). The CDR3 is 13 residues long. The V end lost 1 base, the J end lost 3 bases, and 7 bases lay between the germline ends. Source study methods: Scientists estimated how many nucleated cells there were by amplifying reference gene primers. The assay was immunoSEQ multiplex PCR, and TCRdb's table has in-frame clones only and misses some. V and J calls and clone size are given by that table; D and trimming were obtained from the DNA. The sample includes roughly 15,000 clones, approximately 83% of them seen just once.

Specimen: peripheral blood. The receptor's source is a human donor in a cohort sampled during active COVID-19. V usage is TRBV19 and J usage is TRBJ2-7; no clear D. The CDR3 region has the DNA TGTGCCAGTAGTATAGTGCAGTTCTACGAGCAGTACTTC. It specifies CASSIVQFYEQYF.